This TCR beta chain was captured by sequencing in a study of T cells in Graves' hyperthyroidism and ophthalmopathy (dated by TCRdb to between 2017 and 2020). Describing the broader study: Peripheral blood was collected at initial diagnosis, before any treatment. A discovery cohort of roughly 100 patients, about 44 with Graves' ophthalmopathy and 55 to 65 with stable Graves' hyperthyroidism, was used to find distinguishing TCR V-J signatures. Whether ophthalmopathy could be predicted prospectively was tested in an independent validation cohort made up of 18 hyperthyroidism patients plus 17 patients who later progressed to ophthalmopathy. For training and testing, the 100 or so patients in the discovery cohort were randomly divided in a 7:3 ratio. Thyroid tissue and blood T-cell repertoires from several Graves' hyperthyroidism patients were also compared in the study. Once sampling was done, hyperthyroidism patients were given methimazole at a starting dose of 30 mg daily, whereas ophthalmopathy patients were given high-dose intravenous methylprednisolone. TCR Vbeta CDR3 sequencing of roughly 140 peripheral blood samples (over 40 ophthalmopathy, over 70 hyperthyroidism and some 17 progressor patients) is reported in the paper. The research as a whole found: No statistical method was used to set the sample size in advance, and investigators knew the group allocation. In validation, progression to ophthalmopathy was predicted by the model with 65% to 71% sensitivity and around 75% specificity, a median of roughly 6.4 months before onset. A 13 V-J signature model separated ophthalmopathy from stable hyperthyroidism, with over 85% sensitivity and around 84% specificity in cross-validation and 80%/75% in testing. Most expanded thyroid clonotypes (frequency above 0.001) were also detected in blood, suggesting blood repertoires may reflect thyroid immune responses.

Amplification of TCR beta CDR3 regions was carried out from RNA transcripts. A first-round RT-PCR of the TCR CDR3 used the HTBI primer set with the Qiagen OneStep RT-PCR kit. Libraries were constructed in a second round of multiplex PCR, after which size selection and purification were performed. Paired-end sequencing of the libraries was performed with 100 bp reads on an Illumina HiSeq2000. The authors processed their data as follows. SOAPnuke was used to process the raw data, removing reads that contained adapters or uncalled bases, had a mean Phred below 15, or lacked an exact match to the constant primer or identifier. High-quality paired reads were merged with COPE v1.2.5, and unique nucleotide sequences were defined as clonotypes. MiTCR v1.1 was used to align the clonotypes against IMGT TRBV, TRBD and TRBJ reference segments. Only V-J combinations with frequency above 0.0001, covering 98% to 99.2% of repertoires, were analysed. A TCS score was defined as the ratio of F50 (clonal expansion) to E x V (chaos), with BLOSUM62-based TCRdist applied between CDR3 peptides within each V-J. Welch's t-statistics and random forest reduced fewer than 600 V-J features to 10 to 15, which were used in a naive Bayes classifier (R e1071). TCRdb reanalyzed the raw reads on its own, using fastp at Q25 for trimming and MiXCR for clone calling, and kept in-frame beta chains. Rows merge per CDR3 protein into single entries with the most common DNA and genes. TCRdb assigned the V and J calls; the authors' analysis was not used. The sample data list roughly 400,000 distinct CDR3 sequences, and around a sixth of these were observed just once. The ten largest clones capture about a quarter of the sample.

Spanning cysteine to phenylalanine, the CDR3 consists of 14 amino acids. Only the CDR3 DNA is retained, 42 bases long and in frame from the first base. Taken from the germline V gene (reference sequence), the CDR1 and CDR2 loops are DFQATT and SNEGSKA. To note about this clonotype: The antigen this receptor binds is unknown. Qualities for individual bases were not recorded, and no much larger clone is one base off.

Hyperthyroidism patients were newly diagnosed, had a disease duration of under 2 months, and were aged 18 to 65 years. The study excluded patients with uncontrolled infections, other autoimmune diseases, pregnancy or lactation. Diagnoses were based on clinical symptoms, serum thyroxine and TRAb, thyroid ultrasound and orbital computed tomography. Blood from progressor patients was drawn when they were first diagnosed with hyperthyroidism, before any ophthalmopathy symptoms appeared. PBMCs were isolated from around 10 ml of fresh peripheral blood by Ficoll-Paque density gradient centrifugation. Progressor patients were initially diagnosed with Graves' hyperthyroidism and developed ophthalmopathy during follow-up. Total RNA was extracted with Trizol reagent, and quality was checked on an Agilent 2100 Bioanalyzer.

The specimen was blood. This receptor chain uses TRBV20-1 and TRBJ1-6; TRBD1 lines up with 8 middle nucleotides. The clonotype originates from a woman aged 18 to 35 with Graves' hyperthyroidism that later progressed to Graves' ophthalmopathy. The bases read TGCAGAGTAGTAGGGGACAGGTTTAATTCACCCCTCCACTTT. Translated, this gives CRVVGDRFNSPLHF.